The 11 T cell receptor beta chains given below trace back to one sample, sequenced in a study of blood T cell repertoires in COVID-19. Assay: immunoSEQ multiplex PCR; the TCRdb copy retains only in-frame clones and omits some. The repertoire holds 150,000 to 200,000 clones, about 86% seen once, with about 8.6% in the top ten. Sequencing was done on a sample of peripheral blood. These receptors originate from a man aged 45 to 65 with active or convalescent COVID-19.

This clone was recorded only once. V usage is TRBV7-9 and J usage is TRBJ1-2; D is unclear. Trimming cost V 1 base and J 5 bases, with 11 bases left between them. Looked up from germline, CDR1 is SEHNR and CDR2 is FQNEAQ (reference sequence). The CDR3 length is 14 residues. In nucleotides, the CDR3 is TGTGCCAGCAGCTTAGATATGTACCGGTATGGCTACACCTTC. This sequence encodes CASSLDMYRYGYTF.

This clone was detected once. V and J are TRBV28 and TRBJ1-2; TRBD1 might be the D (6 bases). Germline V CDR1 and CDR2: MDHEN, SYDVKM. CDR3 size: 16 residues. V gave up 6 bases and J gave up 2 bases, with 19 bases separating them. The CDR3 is CASRTTQDRLNYGYTF. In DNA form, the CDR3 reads TGTGCCAGCAGGACGACTCAGGACAGACTGAACTATGGCTACACCTTC.

The CDR3 spells CASSAGQWTGELFF. DNA of the CDR3: TGTGCCAGCAGCGCAGGACAGTGGACCGGGGAGCTGTTTTTT. This chain connects TRBV5-5 to TRBJ2-2; D is perhaps TRBD1 (6 bases). Trimming removed 4 bases at V and 5 bases at J, with 12 bases between. The CDR3 runs 14 residues. The germline CDR1 and CDR2 sequences are SGHKS and YYEKEE (reference sequence).

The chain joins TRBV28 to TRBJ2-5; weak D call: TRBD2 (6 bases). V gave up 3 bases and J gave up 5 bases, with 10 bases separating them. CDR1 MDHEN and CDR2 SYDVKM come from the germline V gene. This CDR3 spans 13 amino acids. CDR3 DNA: TGTGCCAGCAGTTTCTTCGGGAGTGAGACCCAGTACTTC. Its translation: CASSFFGSETQYF.

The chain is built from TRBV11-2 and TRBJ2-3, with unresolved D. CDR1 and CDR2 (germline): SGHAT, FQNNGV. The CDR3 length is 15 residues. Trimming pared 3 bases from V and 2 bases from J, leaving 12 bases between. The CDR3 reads CASSFYYRDTDTQYF. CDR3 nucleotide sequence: TGTGCCAGCAGCTTTTATTATAGAGACACAGATACGCAGTATTTT.

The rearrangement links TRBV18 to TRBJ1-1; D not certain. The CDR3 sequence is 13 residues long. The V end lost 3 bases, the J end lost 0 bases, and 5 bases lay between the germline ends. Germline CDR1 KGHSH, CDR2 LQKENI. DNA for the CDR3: TGTGCCAGCTCACCGGAGTTGAACACTGAAGCTTTCTTT. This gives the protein CASSPELNTEAFF.

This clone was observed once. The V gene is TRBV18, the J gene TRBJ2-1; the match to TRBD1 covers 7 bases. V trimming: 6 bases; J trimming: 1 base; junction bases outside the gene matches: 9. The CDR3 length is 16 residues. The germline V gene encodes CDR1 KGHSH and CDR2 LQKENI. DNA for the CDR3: TGTGCCAGCTCCCCCAAGTCGGGACAGTCCTACAATGAGCAGTTCTTC. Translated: CASSPKSGQSYNEQFF.

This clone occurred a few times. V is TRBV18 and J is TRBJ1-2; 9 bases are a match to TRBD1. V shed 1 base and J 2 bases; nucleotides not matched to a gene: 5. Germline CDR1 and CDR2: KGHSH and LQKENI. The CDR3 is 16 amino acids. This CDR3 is CASSPRRDRENYGYTF. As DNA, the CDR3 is TGTGCCAGCTCACCACGACGGGACAGGGAGAACTATGGCTACACCTTC. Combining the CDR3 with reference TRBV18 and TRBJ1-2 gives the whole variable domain NAGVMQNPRHLVRRRGQEARLRCSPMKGHSHVYWYRQLPEEGLKFMVYLQKENIIDESGMPKERFSAEFPKEGPSILRIQQVVRGDSAAYFCASSPRRDRENYGYTFGSGTRLTVV.

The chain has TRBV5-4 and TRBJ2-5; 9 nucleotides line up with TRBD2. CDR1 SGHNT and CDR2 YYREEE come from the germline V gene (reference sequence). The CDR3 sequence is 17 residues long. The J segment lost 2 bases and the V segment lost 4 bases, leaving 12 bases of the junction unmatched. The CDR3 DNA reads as TGTGCCAGCAGCCCCGAGGGCGGGGGGGCAATACAAGAGACCCAGTACTTC. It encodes CASSPEGGGAIQETQYF.

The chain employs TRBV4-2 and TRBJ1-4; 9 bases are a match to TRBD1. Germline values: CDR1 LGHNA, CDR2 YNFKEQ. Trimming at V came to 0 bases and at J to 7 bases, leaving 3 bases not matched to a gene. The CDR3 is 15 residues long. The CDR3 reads CASSQDRGQGEKLFF. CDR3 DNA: TGTGCCAGCAGCCAAGACCGGGGACAGGGTGAAAAACTGTTTTTT.

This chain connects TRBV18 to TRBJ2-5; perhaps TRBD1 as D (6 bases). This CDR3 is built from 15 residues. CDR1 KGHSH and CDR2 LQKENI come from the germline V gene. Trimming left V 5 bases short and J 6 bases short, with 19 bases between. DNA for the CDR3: TGTGCCAGCTCATTACAACAGGGACCTCCACAGACCCAGTACTTC. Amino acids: CASSLQQGPPQTQYF.